This TCR beta chain was captured in a study of T cell clones after liver transplantation. This CDR3 spans 12 amino acids. V lost 1 base and J 4 bases, leaving 4 bases between the germline ends. CDR1 and CDR2 from the germline V gene are LGHNA and YNFKEQ. Measured with immunoSEQ multiplex PCR; TCRdb has only the in-frame clones, and not every one. The table records 50,000 to 55,000 clones, over 55% of them present only once. Study observations and caveats: Compared with third party-reactive sequences, donor-reactive ones declined more, independent of withdrawal success.

Comments on this clone: Its specificity is not known.

V and J are TRBV4-2 and TRBJ1-2; unclear D gene. This specimen consisted of CD4+ T cells from blood, obtained roughly 56 months after liver transplant. The TCR comes from a human patient who received a liver transplant. Part of the T cell pool may stem from the graft donor. The chain's CDR3 is CASSQGLYGYTF. DNA for the CDR3: TGTGCCAGCAGCCAAGGCCTCTATGGCTACACCTTC.